This is a list of T cell receptor beta chains from one sample in a study of cytomegalovirus exposure and HLA in healthy donors. Some clones are missing from TCRdb's copy, which holds only in-frame ones; the method was immunoSEQ multiplex PCR. The table has 150,000 to 200,000 clones, roughly 84% seen once; the top ten hold 0.25% to 0.3%. The sequenced material came from PBMCs. The receptors come from a boy younger than 18 in good health and CMV-seronegative. CDR3s include the opening cysteine and the closing phenylalanine or tryptophan. A D gene is named only where the DNA matches it firmly. Size is omitted from some rows. Given values are once, few, many or a class for expanded clones.

j_gene: TRBJ2-7; d_gene: .; v_gene: TRBV7-3; abundance: .; CDR3nt: TGTGCCAGCAGCTTAGGGTCTAGAGGATCGTACGAGCAGTACTTC; CDR3aa: CASSLGSRGSYEQYF
j_gene: TRBJ1-2; d_gene: TRBD1; v_gene: TRBV18; abundance: .; CDR3nt: TGTGCCAGCTCACCACCGTCGACAGGGAGCGCCGTTGGCTACACCTTC; CDR3aa: CASSPPSTGSAVGYTF
j_gene: TRBJ2-7; d_gene: TRBD1; v_gene: TRBV6-6; abundance: .; CDR3nt: TGTGCCAGCAGAGGGTCGGGACAGGGCTCCTACGAGCAGTACTTC; CDR3aa: CASRGSGQGSYEQYF
j_gene: TRBJ1-5; d_gene: .; v_gene: TRBV19; abundance: .; CDR3nt: TGTGCCAGTAGTATAGGGTACAGGGACAATCAGCCCCAGCATTTT; CDR3aa: CASSIGYRDNQPQHF
j_gene: TRBJ2-5; d_gene: TRBD2; v_gene: TRBV30; abundance: .; CDR3nt: TGTGCCTGGAGGTTAGCGGGGTTGGCCCAAGAGACCCAGTACTTC; CDR3aa: CAWRLAGLAQETQYF
j_gene: TRBJ1-1; d_gene: .; v_gene: TRBV7-2; abundance: .; CDR3nt: TGTGCCAGCAGCTTAACGGTGGGGCGCCCTGAAGCTTTCTTT; CDR3aa: CASSLTVGRPEAFF
j_gene: TRBJ2-2; d_gene: TRBD1; v_gene: TRBV6-4; abundance: .; CDR3nt: TGTGCCGCCTCGGGACAGTTCGATTACGCCGGGGAGCTGTTTTTT; CDR3aa: CAASGQFDYAGELFF
j_gene: TRBJ1-4; d_gene: TRBD1; v_gene: TRBV2; abundance: .; CDR3nt: TGTGCCAGGGGACAGGTTACTCAAAAACTGTTTTTT; CDR3aa: CARGQVTQKLFF
j_gene: TRBJ1-4; d_gene: .; v_gene: TRBV5-1; abundance: .; CDR3nt: TGCGCCAGCAGCTTGGCCGGGGGGCAAATGAATGAAAAACTGTTTTTT; CDR3aa: CASSLAGGQMNEKLFF
j_gene: TRBJ2-2; d_gene: TRBD1; v_gene: TRBV4-1; abundance: .; CDR3nt: TGCGCCAGCAGCCAGGCGAGACAGGGAAACACCGGGGAGCTGTTTTTT; CDR3aa: CASSQARQGNTGELFF
j_gene: TRBJ1-1; d_gene: .; v_gene: TRBV20-1; abundance: .; CDR3nt: TGCAGTGCTTCAGGACACCCCGGAGCTTTCTTT; CDR3aa: CSASGHPGAFF
j_gene: TRBJ2-6; d_gene: TRBD1; v_gene: TRBV28; abundance: .; CDR3nt: TGTGCCAGCAGAAAGGACAGGGCCTCTGGGGCCAACGTCCTGACTTTC; CDR3aa: CASRKDRASGANVLTF
j_gene: TRBJ2-1; d_gene: .; v_gene: TRBV6-5; abundance: .; CDR3nt: TGTGCCAGCAGGACGGGACACGTCTACAATGAGCAGTTCTTC; CDR3aa: CASRTGHVYNEQFF
j_gene: TRBJ2-1; d_gene: TRBD2; v_gene: TRBV9; abundance: .; CDR3nt: TGTGCCAGCAGCGTAGGGGCTAGCGGGGGGGCGGGGAATGAGCAGTTCTTC; CDR3aa: CASSVGASGGAGNEQFF
j_gene: TRBJ2-3; d_gene: TRBD1; v_gene: TRBV29-1; abundance: .; CDR3nt: TGCAGCGTTGAAAGGGGGCTGAGCCAACACACAGATACGCAGTATTTT; CDR3aa: CSVERGLSQHTDTQYF
j_gene: TRBJ2-7; d_gene: TRBD2; v_gene: TRBV7-6; abundance: .; CDR3nt: TGTGCCAGCAGCTTAATGGGACTAGGTCGCGGGGGGCAGTACTTC; CDR3aa: CASSLMGLGRGGQYF
j_gene: TRBJ1-4; d_gene: TRBD1; v_gene: TRBV11-2; abundance: .; CDR3nt: TGTGCCAGCAGGTGGACAGGGGGTGAAAAACTGTTTTTT; CDR3aa: CASRWTGGEKLFF
j_gene: TRBJ1-2; d_gene: TRBD1; v_gene: TRBV5-1; abundance: .; CDR3nt: TGCGCCAGCAGCTTATCGGGACAGAACTATGGCTACACCTTC; CDR3aa: CASSLSGQNYGYTF
j_gene: TRBJ2-7; d_gene: .; v_gene: TRBV5-1; abundance: .; CDR3nt: TGCGCCAGCAGCTTGGACAGACCCTACGAGCAGTACTTC; CDR3aa: CASSLDRPYEQYF
j_gene: TRBJ1-5; d_gene: .; v_gene: TRBV15; abundance: .; CDR3nt: TGTGCCACCAGCAGAGATCGGAATCAGCCCCAGCATTTT; CDR3aa: CATSRDRNQPQHF
j_gene: TRBJ1-5; d_gene: .; v_gene: TRBV6-5; abundance: .; CDR3nt: TGTGCCAGCAGTCAAACAGGGCGCAATCAGCCCCAGCATTTT; CDR3aa: CASSQTGRNQPQHF
j_gene: TRBJ2-3; d_gene: TRBD2; v_gene: TRBV28; abundance: few; CDR3nt: TGTGCCAGCAGTGGTGCTAGCGGGAGTATTGGTGATACGCAGTATTTT; CDR3aa: CASSGASGSIGDTQYF
j_gene: TRBJ1-6; d_gene: TRBD1; v_gene: TRBV9; abundance: .; CDR3nt: TGTGCCAGCAGCGCTCGGGACAGGGCGGGCAATTCACCCCTCCACTTT; CDR3aa: CASSARDRAGNSPLHF
j_gene: TRBJ1-2; d_gene: .; v_gene: TRBV27; abundance: few; CDR3nt: TGTGCCAGCCGATCTGGGGGGGCTGGCTACACCTTC; CDR3aa: CASRSGGAGYTF
j_gene: TRBJ1-5; d_gene: TRBD1; v_gene: TRBV29-1; abundance: .; CDR3nt: TGCAGCGTACTGGACAGGGCAGGCAATCAGCCCCAGCATTTT; CDR3aa: CSVLDRAGNQPQHF
j_gene: TRBJ1-2; d_gene: .; v_gene: TRBV5-5; abundance: few; CDR3nt: TGTGCCAGCAGCTTGGGACCGGGGGGCTACACCTTC; CDR3aa: CASSLGPGGYTF
j_gene: TRBJ2-7; d_gene: TRBD2; v_gene: TRBV9; abundance: .; CDR3nt: TGTGCCAGCAGCGCGGCGACTAGCGGGGCCTCTTACGAGCAGTACTTC; CDR3aa: CASSAATSGASYEQYF
j_gene: TRBJ1-1; d_gene: TRBD1; v_gene: TRBV27; abundance: .; CDR3nt: TGTGCCAGCAGTGCGGACAGGGCAAACACTGAAGCTTTCTTT; CDR3aa: CASSADRANTEAFF
j_gene: TRBJ2-2; d_gene: .; v_gene: TRBV18; abundance: few; CDR3nt: TGTGCCAGCTCACCAACACCTGACTATTACACCGGGGAGCTGTTTTTT; CDR3aa: CASSPTPDYYTGELFF
j_gene: TRBJ2-1; d_gene: TRBD2; v_gene: TRBV9; abundance: .; CDR3nt: TGTGCCAGCAGCGGGCGGGAGGACAATGAGCAGTTCTTC; CDR3aa: CASSGREDNEQFF
j_gene: TRBJ2-3; d_gene: TRBD2; v_gene: TRBV30; abundance: .; CDR3nt: TGTGCCTGGACAAAGACTAGCAGTAACACAGATACGCAGTATTTT; CDR3aa: CAWTKTSSNTDTQYF
j_gene: TRBJ1-2; d_gene: .; v_gene: TRBV27; abundance: .; CDR3nt: TGTGCCAGCACGTCCGGGACACCTCCCTATGGCTACACCTTC; CDR3aa: CASTSGTPPYGYTF
j_gene: TRBJ2-1; d_gene: TRBD2; v_gene: TRBV7-6; abundance: .; CDR3nt: TGTGCCAGCAGCTTAGTGTTGCGACTAGCGGGAACCAATGAGCAGTTCTTC; CDR3aa: CASSLVLRLAGTNEQFF
j_gene: TRBJ2-7; d_gene: .; v_gene: TRBV5-4; abundance: .; CDR3nt: TGTGCCAGCAGCCCAAGGGGGGAGGGCCCCTACGAGCAGTACTTC; CDR3aa: CASSPRGEGPYEQYF
j_gene: TRBJ2-7; d_gene: .; v_gene: TRBV7-9; abundance: once; CDR3nt: TGTGCCAGCAGCGTACAGGGTTCTCTCAAGTACGAGCAGTACTTC; CDR3aa: CASSVQGSLKYEQYF
j_gene: TRBJ1-1; d_gene: TRBD1; v_gene: TRBV9; abundance: .; CDR3nt: TGTGCCAGCAGCTCCCAGGGGGGACTCCTGAACACTGAAGCTTTCTTT; CDR3aa: CASSSQGGLLNTEAFF
j_gene: TRBJ1-1; d_gene: .; v_gene: TRBV5-1; abundance: .; CDR3nt: TGCGCCAGCAGCCTGGCGGGGAGTTGGACTGAAGCTTTCTTT; CDR3aa: CASSLAGSWTEAFF
j_gene: TRBJ1-2; d_gene: TRBD1; v_gene: TRBV12-5; abundance: .; CDR3nt: TGTGCTAGTGGTTTGACAGGGGTGGTTGGCTACACCTTC; CDR3aa: CASGLTGVVGYTF
j_gene: TRBJ1-1; d_gene: TRBD1; v_gene: TRBV5-6; abundance: .; CDR3nt: TGTGCCAGCAGCTTGGGAGTCGGGACAGGGCGATGGAGTGAAGCTTTCTTT; CDR3aa: CASSLGVGTGRWSEAFF
j_gene: TRBJ1-3; d_gene: .; v_gene: TRBV5-1; abundance: once; CDR3nt: TGCGCCAGCAGCCCTGGAGGGCGTAGAAACACCATATATTTT; CDR3aa: CASSPGGRRNTIYF
j_gene: TRBJ2-3; d_gene: .; v_gene: TRBV11-2; abundance: once; CDR3nt: TGTGCCAGCAGCTCTTCCACAGATACGCAGTATTTT; CDR3aa: CASSSSTDTQYF
j_gene: TRBJ2-7; d_gene: .; v_gene: TRBV30; abundance: .; CDR3nt: TGTGCCTGGATCTTGTCCGGAGGGAACGAGCAGTACTTC; CDR3aa: CAWILSGGNEQYF
j_gene: TRBJ1-2; d_gene: .; v_gene: TRBV7-9; abundance: .; CDR3nt: TGTGCCAGCAGCTTTATGGTTCCAGTCAAAGCTAACTATGGCTACACCTTC; CDR3aa: CASSFMVPVKANYGYTF
j_gene: TRBJ2-2; d_gene: .; v_gene: TRBV30; abundance: .; CDR3nt: TGTGCCTGGGGAGTCCAGGGGTACGGGGAGCTGTTTTTT; CDR3aa: CAWGVQGYGELFF
j_gene: TRBJ2-1; d_gene: TRBD2; v_gene: TRBV7-2; abundance: .; CDR3nt: TGTGCCAGCAGCAATAGCGGGGGTAGTCTACAAGAGCAGTTCTTC; CDR3aa: CASSNSGGSLQEQFF
j_gene: TRBJ1-1; d_gene: TRBD1; v_gene: TRBV7-9; abundance: .; CDR3nt: TGTTCCAGCAGCACCGGGACAGGGTTCCCGGGGACTGAAGCTTTCTTT; CDR3aa: CSSSTGTGFPGTEAFF
j_gene: TRBJ1-1; d_gene: TRBD1; v_gene: TRBV27; abundance: .; CDR3nt: TGTGCCAGCAGTTTATCGGCCGGGGACAGGGTCACTCCCACTGAAGCTTTCTTT; CDR3aa: CASSLSAGDRVTPTEAFF
j_gene: TRBJ2-3; d_gene: .; v_gene: TRBV13; abundance: .; CDR3nt: TGTGCCAGCAGCTTAGCATTTAGCGGAGGCACAGATACGCAGTATTTT; CDR3aa: CASSLAFSGGTDTQYF
j_gene: TRBJ2-7; d_gene: TRBD2; v_gene: TRBV27; abundance: .; CDR3nt: TGTGCCAGCAGTTTATCCAGCGGGAGGGCGGGGGGTACGTACTTC; CDR3aa: CASSLSSGRAGGTYF
j_gene: TRBJ1-2; d_gene: .; v_gene: TRBV5-1; abundance: .; CDR3nt: TGCGCCAGCACCGACAGGTCACGGGGCTACACCTTC; CDR3aa: CASTDRSRGYTF
j_gene: TRBJ2-7; d_gene: .; v_gene: TRBV9; abundance: .; CDR3nt: TGTGCCAGCAGCGCCGAACCGGACTTGCGAGGCGGCTACGAGCAGTACTTC; CDR3aa: CASSAEPDLRGGYEQYF
j_gene: TRBJ2-1; d_gene: TRBD2; v_gene: TRBV10-1; abundance: .; CDR3nt: TGCGCCAGCCCAGGGGAAGCGGGAGTCCACAATGAGCAGTTCTTC; CDR3aa: CASPGEAGVHNEQFF